The 27 T cell receptor beta chains given below trace back to one sample, sequenced in a study of blood T cells in healthy people across ages. The use of a sample-barcoded 5' primer and a J-beta primer mix characterized a second PCR of roughly 6 to 12 cycles. MiXCR was run by TCRdb on the 5' RACE reads, yielding one entry per CDR3 protein. Among some 890,000 distinct CDR3 sequences, roughly 28% were seen once, and the ten largest hold 10%. These data were likewise used in another study, on T cells of mothers and their children.

The sequenced material came from blood. These receptors were collected from a woman aged 40 to 49 in good health.

This chain joins TRBV28 and TRBJ2-1; D remains unclear. Germline values: CDR1 MDHEN, CDR2 SYDVKM. V lost 5 bases and J lost 3, with 11 bases in between. CDR3 length: 14 residues. As DNA, the CDR3 is TGTGCCAGCAGTCCGCTGTACGGCTACAATGAGCAGTTCTTC. Translated, it gives CASSPLYGYNEQFF.

This clonotype was detected many times. The junction differs from germline at one of its ends, possibly a read error. J is TRBJ2-7 and V is TRBV5-1; 10 nucleotides line up with TRBD1. CDR3 length: 14 residues. The V gene's germline CDR1 is SGHRS and CDR2 YFSETQ. CDR3 sequence (DNA): TGTGCCAGCAGCTCCCGGGACAGGGGCTACGAGCAGTACTTC. It is translated as CASSSRDRGYEQYF.

The chain joins TRBV2 to TRBJ1-5; D possibly corresponds to TRBD1 (5 bases). The CDR3 is 17 amino acids. V was clipped by 7 bases and J by 3 bases, with 22 bases between them. Germline V gives CDR1 SNHLY, CDR2 FYNNEI. CDR3 bases: TGTGCCAGCACTCTCCGGGGCGGGAATAAGGCCAATCAGCCCCAGCATTTT. Translation: CASTLRGGNKANQPQHF.

This clonotype was detected many times. The chain recombines TRBV15 with TRBJ2-7, with D hard to call. CDR1 and CDR2 (germline): LNHNV, YYDKDF (reference sequence). The length of the CDR3 is 14 residues. Deletions cut 2 bases from V and 2 bases from J, with 10 bases between. The CDR3 DNA follows: TGTGCCACCAGCAGATCCCGGGCTCCCTACGAGCAGTACTTC. Amino acids: CATSRSRAPYEQYF.

The rearrangement joins TRBV2 to TRBJ2-7; possible D gene TRBD1, 7 bases. This CDR3 is 15 amino acids long. Germline CDR1 is SNHLY and CDR2 is FYNNEI. Trimming took off 1 base at V and 0 bases at J, with 10 bases between the two ends. CDR3 amino acids: CASSEGRGRSYEQYF. CDR3 bases: TGTGCCAGCAGTGAAGGGAGGGGGCGCTCCTACGAGCAGTACTTC. Variable domain in full (rest from reference TRBV2 and TRBJ2-7): EPEVTQTPSHQVTQMGQEVILRCVPISNHLYFYWYRQILGQKVEFLVSFYNNEISEKSEIFDDQFSVERPDGSNFTLKIRSTKLEDSAMYFCASSEGRGRSYEQYFGPGTRLTVT.

This sequence joins TRBV5-5 and TRBJ2-1, with D unresolved. The DNA end lines up better with TRBJ2-7; the J call may be wrong. CDR1 is SGHKS, CDR2 YYEKEE, per germline (reference sequence). The CDR3 spans 16 residues. CDR3 in DNA: TGTGCCAGCAGCTTGGAGCCACACCCCTCCTACAATGAGCAGTACTTC. It specifies CASSLEPHPSYNEQYF.

The chain is built from TRBV4-3 and TRBJ2-5, with D hard to call. CDR3 size: 15 residues. Germline loops: CDR1 LGHNA, CDR2 YSLEER. The ends were cut back, 0 bases at V and 5 bases at J, with 13 bases in the middle. CDR3 region: CASSQDWATAETQYF. The CDR3, as DNA: TGCGCCAGCAGCCAAGATTGGGCGACCGCGGAGACCCAGTACTTC.

This clonotype appeared a single time. This chain joins TRBV20-1 and TRBJ2-1, with unresolved D. This CDR3 has 12 amino acids. The V end was cut by 4 bases, the J end by 9 bases, with 13 bases between. The germline CDR1 and CDR2 sequences are DFQATT and SNEGSKA (reference sequence). The CDR3 DNA reads as TGCAGTGCTACAACCATGACTCTTGAGCAGTTCTTC. It yields the protein CSATTMTLEQFF.

This clonotype came up many times. The CDR3 is CASRPSLTIEYF. The CDR3 region has the DNA TGTGCCAGCAGACCGTCACTTACGATTGAGTACTTC. The V gene is TRBV27, the J gene TRBJ2-5, with D unclear. Germline V gene sequence: CDR1 MNHEY, CDR2 SMNVEV (reference sequence). Trimming cost V 6 bases and J 12 bases, with 17 bases left between them. This CDR3 contains 12 residues.

This clonotype was seen many times. The rearrangement links TRBV5-1 to TRBJ2-5; TRBD2 matches at 9 bases. The V gene end was trimmed by 0 bases and the J gene end by 1 base; junction bases not matched to a gene: 1. The CDR3 extends over 15 amino acids. Germline V gene lookup returns CDR1 SGHRS and CDR2 YFSETQ. CDR3 sequence: CASSLVAGVQETQYF. For the CDR3, the DNA is TGCGCCAGCAGCTTGGTAGCGGGGGTCCAAGAGACCCAGTACTTC.

This clonotype was counted many times. This sequence joins TRBV5-1 and TRBJ2-7, with D unresolved. Deletions cut 4 bases from V and 3 bases from J, with 11 bases between. Germline CDR1 is SGHRS and CDR2 is YFSETQ. This CDR3 is built from 13 residues. The CDR3 sequence: CASSHGKGYEQYF. The CDR3 DNA is TGCGCCAGCAGCCATGGAAAAGGCTACGAGCAGTACTTC.

The chain combines TRBV24-1 with TRBJ2-1, with 8 bases aligning to TRBD1. Losses at the gene ends were 0 bases for V and 4 bases for J; bases not matched to a gene: 4. Germline CDR1 KGHDR, CDR2 SFDVKD. This CDR3 has 16 amino acids. CDR3 region: CATSDLGQGAYNEQFF. The CDR3 DNA reads as TGTGCCACCAGTGATTTGGGGCAGGGGGCGTACAATGAGCAGTTCTTC.

V usage is TRBV20-1 and J usage is TRBJ2-7, with D possibly called TRBD1 or TRBD2 (5 bases each). The CDR3 runs to 13 residues. Germline V lookup: CDR1 DFQATT, CDR2 SNEGSKA (reference sequence). V lost 6 bases and J 0 bases, leaving 12 bases between the germline ends. CDR3 amino acids: CSAPGRNSYEQYF. The DNA of the CDR3 is TGCAGTGCCCCGGGACGGAACTCCTACGAGCAGTACTTC.

The chain has TRBV5-1 and TRBJ1-5; 7 bases fit TRBD1. V lost 4 bases to trimming and J lost 7 bases; unmatched junction nucleotides: 8. Germline V gene data show CDR1 as SGHRS and CDR2 as YFSETQ. The CDR3 runs 14 residues. In nucleotides, the CDR3 is TGCGCCAGCAGCCCGGGGACAGCCCAACAGCCCCAGCATTTT. Protein sequence: CASSPGTAQQPQHF. The full variable domain, its missing parts supplied by reference TRBV5-1 and TRBJ1-5, is KAGVTQTPRYLIKTRGQQVTLSCSPISGHRSVSWYQQTPGQGLQFLFEYFSETQRNKGNFPGRFSGRQFSNSRSEMNVSTLELGDSALYLCASSPGTAQQPQHFGDGTRLSIL.

This clonotype was observed a handful of times. V and J are TRBV20-1 and TRBJ1-5; D ambiguous. With 2 bases removed from V and 1 base from J, the gap between germline ends came to 12 bases. This CDR3 has 15 residues. CDR1 is DFQATT, CDR2 SNEGSKA, per germline (reference sequence). CDR3 coding DNA: TGCAGTGCTAGACCCGGACCCGGGAGCAATCAGCCCCAGCATTTT. This gives the protein CSARPGPGSNQPQHF.

In regard to this clonotype: An end of the junction does not agree with germline; a read error may underlie this. V gene TRBV4-3 combines with J gene TRBJ1-2; TRBD1 agrees at 8 bases. Germline CDR1 and CDR2: LGHNA and YSLEER. The CDR3 has 16 amino acids. CDR3 protein: CASSQSSTGVLYGCTF. CDR3 bases: TGCGCCAGCAGCCAATCTTCGACAGGGGTCCTTTATGGCTGCACCTTC.

With respect to this clonotype: A much larger clone differs from this one at a single base, so this may be a read error. V is TRBV12-3 or TRBV12-4 and J is TRBJ2-7, with TRBD1 as a possible D gene (5 bases). This CDR3 region has 14 residues. This CDR3 is CASSPSGKGYERYF. The CDR3 coding sequence is TGTGCCAGCAGTCCCTCAGGGAAGGGGTACGAGCGGTACTTC.

Many counts were recorded for this clonotype. The rearrangement uses TRBV29-1 and TRBJ1-6; 8 bases agree with TRBD1. There are 13 residues in the CDR3. V shed 5 bases, J shed 7 bases, and the junction held 4 bases outside the gene matches. Germline V gene lookup returns CDR1 SQVTM and CDR2 ANQGSEA. The CDR3: CSVSRDRNSPLHF. The CDR3 region has the DNA TGCAGCGTTTCAAGGGACAGGAATTCACCCCTCCACTTT.

This clonotype turned up a few times. This chain links TRBV20-1 with TRBJ2-5; D might be TRBD1 (6 bases). Looked up from germline, CDR1 is DFQATT and CDR2 is SNEGSKA (reference sequence). Deletions cut 3 bases from V and 1 base from J, with 12 bases between. The CDR3 consists of 14 residues. DNA of the CDR3: TGCAGTGCTAGGACCCGAGGGGGCCAAGAGACCCAGTACTTC. Protein: CSARTRGGQETQYF.

The sample holds a few counts of this clonotype. V gene TRBV5-1 combines with J gene TRBJ2-7, with D possibly TRBD1 on 6 matching bases. V gave up 3 bases and J gave up 7 bases, with 17 bases separating them. Germline V lookup: CDR1 SGHRS, CDR2 YFSETQ. The CDR3 is made up of 14 amino acids. This chain's CDR3 is CASSSGGTGNEQYF. Written as DNA, the CDR3 is TGCGCCAGCAGCTCTGGGGGAACAGGGAATGAGCAGTACTTC.

In its sample, this clonotype was seen a few times. The chain has TRBV5-1 and TRBJ2-1, with TRBD1 identical over 7 bases. Germline CDR1 and CDR2: SGHRS and YFSETQ. The CDR3 extends over 14 amino acids. The ends lost 4 bases at V and 5 bases at J; junction bases unmatched: 6. CDR3 residues: CASSPNTGDNEQFF. CDR3 DNA sequence: TGCGCCAGCAGCCCTAACACAGGGGACAATGAGCAGTTCTTC. The full variable domain, in which reference TRBV5-1 and TRBJ2-1 provide the parts outside the CDR3, is KAGVTQTPRYLIKTRGQQVTLSCSPISGHRSVSWYQQTPGQGLQFLFEYFSETQRNKGNFPGRFSGRQFSNSRSEMNVSTLELGDSALYLCASSPNTGDNEQFFGPGTRLTVL.

The rearrangement links TRBV12-3 or TRBV12-4 to TRBJ1-1; D unclear. The CDR3 is 15 amino acids. V shed 6 bases and J shed 4 bases, with 18 bases lying between them. CDR3 in amino acids: CASRHLVGGGTEAFF. CDR3 nucleotides: TGTGCCAGCAGGCATCTCGTAGGAGGAGGCACTGAAGCTTTCTTT.

The chain recombines TRBV28 with TRBJ2-1, with D perhaps assigned TRBD1 or TRBD2 (5 bases each). V was clipped by 6 bases and J by 6 bases, with 15 bases between them. The CDR3 length is 14 residues. The germline gives CDR1 MDHEN, CDR2 SYDVKM. The CDR3 sequence: CASSAPGRPNEQFF. CDR3 bases: TGTGCCAGCAGCGCGCCGGGACGCCCCAATGAGCAGTTCTTC.

The rearrangement joins TRBV5-1 to TRBJ2-7; 8 bases line up with TRBD2. V trimming: 3 bases; J trimming: 1 base; junction bases outside the gene matches: 6. This CDR3 spans 15 amino acids. Per germline, CDR1 SGHRS and CDR2 YFSETQ. The CDR3, as DNA: TGCGCCAGCAGCTCCAGCGGGAGTAGGTCCTACGAGCAGTACTTC. The encoded protein is CASSSSGSRSYEQYF.

The V gene is TRBV4-2, the J gene TRBJ2-7; TRBD1 matches 10 bases. There are 15 residues in the CDR3. Germline assignment: CDR1 LGHNA and CDR2 YNFKEQ. V was pared by 3 bases and J by 2 bases, with 4 bases of the junction left unmatched. Here the CDR3 reads CASSQGQGLTYEQYF. Here the CDR3 DNA reads TGTGCCAGCAGCCAGGGACAGGGGCTCACCTACGAGCAGTACTTC.

With regard to this clonotype: A much larger clone differs from this one at a single base, so this may be a read error. The genes are TRBV20-1 and TRBJ2-7; the D gene is possibly TRBD2 (6 bases). Trimming cost V 0 bases and J 6 bases, with 15 bases left between them. CDR3 length: 14 amino acids. Per germline, CDR1 DFQATT and CDR2 SNEGSKA (reference sequence). The CDR3 nucleotides read TGCAGTGCTAGAGATGTGGCGGGGTGGGGCGAGCAGTACTTC. Translated: CSARDVAGWGEQYF.

This clonotype was counted between two and nine times. V and J are TRBV30 and TRBJ2-5; D is undetermined. The J call is uncertain, as TRBJ2-7 better fits the DNA end. The germline CDR1 and CDR2 sequences are GTSNPN and SVGIG (reference sequence). This CDR3 is built from 13 residues. CDR3 in amino acids: CAWSVLGSGEQYF. CDR3 in DNA: TGTGCCTGGAGTGTCCTGGGTTCGGGCGAGCAGTACTTC.